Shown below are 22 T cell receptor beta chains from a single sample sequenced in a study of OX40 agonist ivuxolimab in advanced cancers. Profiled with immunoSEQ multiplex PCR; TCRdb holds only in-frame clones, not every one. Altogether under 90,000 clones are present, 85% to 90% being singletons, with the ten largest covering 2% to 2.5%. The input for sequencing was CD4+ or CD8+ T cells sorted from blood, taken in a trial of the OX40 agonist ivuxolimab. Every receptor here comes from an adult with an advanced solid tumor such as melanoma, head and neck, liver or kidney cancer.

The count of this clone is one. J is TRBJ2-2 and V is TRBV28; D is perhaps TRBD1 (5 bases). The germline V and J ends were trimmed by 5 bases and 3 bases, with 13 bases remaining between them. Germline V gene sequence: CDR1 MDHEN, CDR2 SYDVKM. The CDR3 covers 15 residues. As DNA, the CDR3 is TGTGCCAGCAGTCCTCAGGGATTGGACACCGGGGAGCTGTTTTTT. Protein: CASSPQGLDTGELFF.

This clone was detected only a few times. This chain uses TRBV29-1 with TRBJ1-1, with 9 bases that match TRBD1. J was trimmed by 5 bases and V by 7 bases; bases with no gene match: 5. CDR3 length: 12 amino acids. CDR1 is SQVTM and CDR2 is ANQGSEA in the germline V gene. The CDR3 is CSATGTGTEAFF. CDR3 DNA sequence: TGCAGCGCCACTGGGACAGGGACTGAAGCTTTCTTT.

In DNA form, the CDR3 reads TGTGCCAGCAGATCTATATCGACGCAGGGCACTGAAGCTTTCTTT. Protein product: CASRSISTQGTEAFF. The chain links TRBV27 to TRBJ1-1, with a tentative D call TRBD1 (5 bases). This CDR3 has 15 residues. Germline V CDR1 and CDR2: MNHEY, SMNVEV (reference sequence). The germline V and J ends were trimmed by 6 bases and 4 bases, with 18 bases remaining between them.

The CDR3 protein is CASSFGTGSLGYTF. CDR3 DNA sequence: TGTGCCAGCAGCTTTGGGACAGGATCTCTTGGCTACACCTTC. V usage is TRBV7-2 and J usage is TRBJ1-2, with TRBD1 matching over 8 bases. Germline CDR1 SGHTA, CDR2 FQGNSA. The CDR3 has 14 residues. Trimming cost V 3 bases and J 7 bases; bases outside gene matches: 7.

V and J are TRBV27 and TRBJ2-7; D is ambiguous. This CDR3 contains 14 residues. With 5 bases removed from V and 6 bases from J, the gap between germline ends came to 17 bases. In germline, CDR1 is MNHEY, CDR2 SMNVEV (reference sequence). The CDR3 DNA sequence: TGTGCCAGCAGTCACAACGGGTTTAAAGGCGAGCAGTACTTC. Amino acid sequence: CASSHNGFKGEQYF.

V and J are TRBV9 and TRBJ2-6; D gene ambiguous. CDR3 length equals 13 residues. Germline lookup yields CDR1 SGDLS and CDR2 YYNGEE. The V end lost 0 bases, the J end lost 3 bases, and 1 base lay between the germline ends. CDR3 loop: CASSVDGANVLTF. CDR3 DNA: TGTGCCAGCAGCGTAGATGGGGCCAACGTCCTGACTTTC.

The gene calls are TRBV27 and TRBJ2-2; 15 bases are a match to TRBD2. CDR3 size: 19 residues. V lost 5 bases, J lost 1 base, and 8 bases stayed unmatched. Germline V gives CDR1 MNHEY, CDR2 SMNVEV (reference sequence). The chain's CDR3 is CASSIFGLAGGRNTGELFF. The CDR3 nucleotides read TGTGCCAGCAGTATCTTCGGACTAGCGGGGGGGAGGAACACCGGGGAGCTGTTTTTT.

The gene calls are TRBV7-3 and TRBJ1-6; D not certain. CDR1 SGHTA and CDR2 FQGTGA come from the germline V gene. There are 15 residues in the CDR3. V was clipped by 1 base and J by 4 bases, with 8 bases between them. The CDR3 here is CASSLNTAYNSPLHF. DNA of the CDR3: TGTGCCAGCAGCTTAAATACAGCTTATAATTCACCCCTCCACTTT. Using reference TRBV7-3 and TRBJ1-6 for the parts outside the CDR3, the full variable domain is GAGVSQTPSNKVTEKGKYVELRCDPISGHTALYWYRQSLGQGPEFLIYFQGTGAADDSGLPNDRFFAVRPEGSVSTLKIQRTERGDSAVYLCASSLNTAYNSPLHFGNGTRLTVT.

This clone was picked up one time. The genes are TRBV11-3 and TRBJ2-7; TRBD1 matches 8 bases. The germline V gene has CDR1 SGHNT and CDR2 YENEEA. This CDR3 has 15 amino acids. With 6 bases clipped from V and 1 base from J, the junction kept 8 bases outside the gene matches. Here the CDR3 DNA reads TGTGCCAGCAGTCAAAGGACAGGGACGTCCTACGAGCAGTACTTC. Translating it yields CASSQRTGTSYEQYF.

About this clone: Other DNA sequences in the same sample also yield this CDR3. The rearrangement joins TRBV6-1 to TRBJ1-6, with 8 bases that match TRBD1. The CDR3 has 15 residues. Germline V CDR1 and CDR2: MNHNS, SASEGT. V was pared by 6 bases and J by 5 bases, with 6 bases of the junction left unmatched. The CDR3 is CASRESRGHNSPLHF. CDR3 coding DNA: TGTGCCAGCAGGGAGAGCAGGGGGCATAATTCACCCCTCCACTTT.

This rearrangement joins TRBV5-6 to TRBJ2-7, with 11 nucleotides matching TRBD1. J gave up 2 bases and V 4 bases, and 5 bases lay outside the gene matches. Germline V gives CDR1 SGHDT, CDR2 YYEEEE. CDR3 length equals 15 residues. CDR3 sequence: CASSGDRGNPYEQYF. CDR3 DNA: TGTGCCAGCAGCGGGGACAGGGGGAATCCCTACGAGCAGTACTTC.

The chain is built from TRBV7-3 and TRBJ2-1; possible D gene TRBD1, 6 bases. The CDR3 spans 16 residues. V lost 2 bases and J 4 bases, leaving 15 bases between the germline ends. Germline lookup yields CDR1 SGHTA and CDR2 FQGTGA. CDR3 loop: CASSLWAGAGYNEQFF. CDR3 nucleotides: TGTGCCAGCAGCTTATGGGCAGGGGCCGGATACAATGAGCAGTTCTTC.

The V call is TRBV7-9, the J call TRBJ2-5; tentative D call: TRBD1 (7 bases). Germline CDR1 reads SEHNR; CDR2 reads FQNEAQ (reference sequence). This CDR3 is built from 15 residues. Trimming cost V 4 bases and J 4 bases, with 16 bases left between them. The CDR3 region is CASSSSAGGGETQYF. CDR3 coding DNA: TGTGCCAGCAGCTCATCAGCAGGGGGAGGAGAGACCCAGTACTTC.

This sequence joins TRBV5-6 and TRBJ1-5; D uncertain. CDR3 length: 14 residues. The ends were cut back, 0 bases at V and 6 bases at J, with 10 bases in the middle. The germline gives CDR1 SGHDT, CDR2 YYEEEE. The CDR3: CASSLVGVGQPQHF. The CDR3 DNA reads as TGTGCCAGCAGCTTGGTTGGGGTTGGTCAGCCCCAGCATTTT.

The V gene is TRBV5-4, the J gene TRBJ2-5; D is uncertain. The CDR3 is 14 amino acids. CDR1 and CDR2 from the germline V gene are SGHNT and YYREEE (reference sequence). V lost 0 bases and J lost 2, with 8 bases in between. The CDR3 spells CASSLAGSQETQYF. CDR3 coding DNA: TGTGCCAGCAGCTTGGCGGGCAGTCAAGAGACCCAGTACTTC.

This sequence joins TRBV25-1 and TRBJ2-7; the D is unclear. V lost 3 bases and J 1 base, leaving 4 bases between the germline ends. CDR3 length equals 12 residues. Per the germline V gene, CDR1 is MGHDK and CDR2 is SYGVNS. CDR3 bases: TGTGCCAGCAGTGACTTTTCCTACGAGCAGTACTTC. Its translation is CASSDFSYEQYF.

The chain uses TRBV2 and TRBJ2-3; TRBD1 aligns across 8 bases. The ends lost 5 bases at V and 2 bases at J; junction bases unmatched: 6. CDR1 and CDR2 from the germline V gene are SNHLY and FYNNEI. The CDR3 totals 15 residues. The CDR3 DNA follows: TGTGCCAGCAGTATCCAGGGGGCAACCACAGATACGCAGTATTTT. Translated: CASSIQGATTDTQYF.

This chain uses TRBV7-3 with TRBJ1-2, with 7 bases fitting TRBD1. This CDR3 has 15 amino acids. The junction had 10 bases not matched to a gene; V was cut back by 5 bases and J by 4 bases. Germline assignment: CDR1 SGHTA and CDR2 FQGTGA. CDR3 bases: TGTGCCAGCAGCAGGCAGGGGGAGTCCTTCTATGGCTACACCTTC. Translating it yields CASSRQGESFYGYTF.

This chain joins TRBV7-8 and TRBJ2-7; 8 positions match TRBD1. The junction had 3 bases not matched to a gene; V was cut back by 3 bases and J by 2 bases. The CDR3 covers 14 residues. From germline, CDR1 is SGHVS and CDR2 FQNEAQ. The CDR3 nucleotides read TGTGCCAGCAGCTTCGGGACAGGAGCCTACGAGCAGTACTTC. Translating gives CASSFGTGAYEQYF.

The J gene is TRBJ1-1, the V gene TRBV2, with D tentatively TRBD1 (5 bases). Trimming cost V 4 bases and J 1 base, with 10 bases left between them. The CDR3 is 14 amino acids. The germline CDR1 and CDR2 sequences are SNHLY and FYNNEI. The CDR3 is CASSGGRGNTEAFF. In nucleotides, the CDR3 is TGTGCCAGCAGTGGGGGGAGAGGGAACACTGAAGCTTTCTTT. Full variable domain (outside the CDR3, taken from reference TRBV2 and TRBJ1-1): EPEVTQTPSHQVTQMGQEVILRCVPISNHLYFYWYRQILGQKVEFLVSFYNNEISEKSEIFDDQFSVERPDGSNFTLKIRSTKLEDSAMYFCASSGGRGNTEAFFGQGTRLTVV.

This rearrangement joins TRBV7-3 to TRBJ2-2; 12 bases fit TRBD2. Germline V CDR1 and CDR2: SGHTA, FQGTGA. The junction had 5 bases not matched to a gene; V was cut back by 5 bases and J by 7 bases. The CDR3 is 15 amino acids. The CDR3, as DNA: TGTGCCAGCAGCCCGACTAGCGGGAGAAGCGGGGAGCTGTTTTTT. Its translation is CASSPTSGRSGELFF.

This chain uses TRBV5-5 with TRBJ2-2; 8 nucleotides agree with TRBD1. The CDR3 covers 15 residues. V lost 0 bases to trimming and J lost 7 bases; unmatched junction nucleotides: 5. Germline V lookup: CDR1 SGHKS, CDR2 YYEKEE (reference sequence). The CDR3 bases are TGTGCCAGCAGCTTGGGGACAGGGTTTGGCGGGGAGCTGTTTTTT. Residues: CASSLGTGFGGELFF.